One and the same sample provided the 17 T cell receptor beta chains below, sequenced in a study of T cell repertoires in cytomegalovirus infection. For these receptors, no antigen is known. TCRdb passed the reads through MiXCR, listing each CDR3 protein once. The sample carries tens of thousands of distinct CDR3 sequences, 20% to 25% recorded once. This specimen consisted of CD8+ T cells from cultured PBMCs, obtained from culture after CMV antigen stimulation. All receptors come from a human donor in good health (CMV status not recorded). Some clones in this sample may be carry-over from other donors' samples.

The rearrangement joins TRBV6-1 to TRBJ1-2; D not resolved. V gave up 2 bases and J gave up 1 base, with 14 bases separating them. This CDR3 spans 16 amino acids. Germline V gene sequence: CDR1 MNHNS, CDR2 SASEGT. The CDR3 nucleotides read TGTGCCAGCAGTGAATTTGGACTCTTGGGTAACTATGGCTACACCTTC. Amino acid sequence: CASSEFGLLGNYGYTF.

V usage is TRBV6-1 and J usage is TRBJ1-2; the D gene is possibly TRBD1 (6 bases). Between the trimmed V and J ends, which lost 6 bases and 3 bases, there was a span of 11 bases. This CDR3 contains 13 residues. In germline, CDR1 is MNHNS, CDR2 SASEGT. CDR3 DNA: TGTGCCAGCAGCCCGCCAGGGGACTATGGCTACACCTTC. As protein: CASSPPGDYGYTF.

V is TRBV7-2 and J is TRBJ2-3; D not resolved. Germline V CDR1 and CDR2: SGHTA, FQGNSA. The germline V and J ends were trimmed by 2 bases and 1 base, with 13 bases remaining between them. The CDR3 has 16 residues. CDR3 sequence (DNA): TGTGCCAGCAGCTTACGAATACCACGGGGCACAGATACGCAGTATTTT. Translating it yields CASSLRIPRGTDTQYF.

This clonotype was counted at least ten times. This chain links TRBV6-5 with TRBJ1-2; tentatively, D is TRBD1 (5 bases). The CDR3 covers 13 residues. V was trimmed by 0 bases and J by 9 bases, leaving 11 bases between them. CDR1 and CDR2 from the germline V gene are MNHEY and SVGAGI. DNA of the CDR3: TGTGCCAGCAGTTACTCAGGGGATAGTAGCTACACCTTC. Translated, it gives CASSYSGDSSYTF.

This clonotype was found a few times. The V call is TRBV7-2, the J call TRBJ1-1; 8 bases are a match to TRBD1. Germline assignment: CDR1 SGHTA and CDR2 FQGNSA. The V and J ends lost 5 bases and 8 bases, in that order; junction bases with no gene match: 7. The CDR3 spans 13 residues. The CDR3 sequence: CASSPGQGWEAFF. In DNA form, the CDR3 reads TGTGCCAGCAGCCCAGGACAGGGATGGGAAGCTTTCTTT.

The chain carries TRBV27 and TRBJ1-1; D is perhaps TRBD1 (5 bases). This CDR3 comprises 14 residues. V was trimmed by 8 bases and J by 4 bases, leaving 17 bases between them. Germline loops: CDR1 MNHEY, CDR2 SMNVEV (reference sequence). This CDR3 is CASFPGVGGTEAFF. The CDR3 bases are TGTGCCAGCTTCCCCGGGGTGGGGGGCACTGAAGCTTTCTTT.

This chain connects TRBV4-3 to TRBJ2-5, with a tentative D call TRBD2 (5 bases). The V and J ends lost 1 base and 5 bases respectively, with 14 bases between them. The CDR3 spans 15 residues. The germline V gene encodes CDR1 LGHNA and CDR2 YSLEER. Written as DNA, the CDR3 is TGCGCCAGCAGCCAAGCAAGGCTCCCGGGGGAGACCCAGTACTTC. Protein sequence: CASSQARLPGETQYF.

This clonotype was counted a single time. The genes are TRBV6-2 or TRBV6-3 and TRBJ1-3; D not certain. Germline values: CDR1 MNHEY, CDR2 SVGEGT. The V end lost 6 bases, the J end lost 2 bases, and 11 bases lay between the germline ends. This CDR3 contains 14 residues. The CDR3 here is CASREDWAGNTIYF. In DNA form, the CDR3 reads TGTGCCAGCAGGGAAGATTGGGCTGGAAACACCATATATTTT.

Only a few counts were recorded for this clonotype. This rearrangement joins TRBV4-1 to TRBJ2-7, with D possibly being TRBD2 (5 bases). The germline V gene has CDR1 MGHRA and CDR2 YSYEKL. This CDR3 region has 15 residues. V dropped 1 base and J dropped 2 bases, with 12 bases sitting between them. The CDR3 region is CASSQVGGRPYEQYF. The DNA of the CDR3 is TGCGCCAGCAGCCAAGTTGGAGGCAGACCCTACGAGCAGTACTTC.

This chain links TRBV5-5 with TRBJ2-1; 10 positions match TRBD2. V lost 5 bases to trimming and J lost 2 bases; unmatched junction nucleotides: 4. CDR3 size: 15 residues. Germline assignment: CDR1 SGHKS and CDR2 YYEKEE (reference sequence). In DNA, the CDR3 is TGTGCCAGCAGTCAGGGACTAGCGACCTACAATGAGCAGTTCTTC. The encoded protein is CASSQGLATYNEQFF.

The rearrangement links TRBV7-9 to TRBJ2-7, with 8 positions matching TRBD1. This CDR3 region has 13 residues. Germline V gene sequence: CDR1 SEHNR, CDR2 FQNEAQ (reference sequence). Trimming at V came to 3 bases and at J to 5 bases, leaving 3 bases not matched to a gene. The CDR3 loop is CASSLTGVHEQYF. In DNA, the CDR3 is TGTGCCAGCAGCTTGACAGGGGTCCACGAGCAGTACTTC.

In DNA, the CDR3 is TGTGCCATCAACCCGACAGGGGGCGACTTGGACGAGCAGTACTTC. Encoded protein: CAINPTGGDLDEQYF. The chain couples TRBV10-3 to TRBJ2-7; 10 bases line up with TRBD1. The J segment lost 5 bases and the V segment lost 7 bases, leaving 11 bases of the junction unmatched. This CDR3 spans 15 amino acids. Germline V gene lookup returns CDR1 ENHRY and CDR2 SYGVKD.

This clonotype was observed a handful of times. The chain joins TRBV19 to TRBJ1-1; TRBD1 matches at 8 bases. Germline values: CDR1 LNHDA, CDR2 SQIVND (reference sequence). The CDR3 has 15 amino acids. The J segment lost 1 base and the V segment lost 3 bases, leaving 4 bases of the junction unmatched. The CDR3 protein is CASSILGQANTEAFF. In DNA form, the CDR3 reads TGTGCCAGTAGTATCCTGGGACAGGCGAACACTGAAGCTTTCTTT. The variable domain in full, completed from reference TRBV19 and TRBJ1-1, reads DGGITQSPKYLFRKEGQNVTLSCEQNLNHDAMYWYRQDPGQGLRLIYYSQIVNDFQKGDIAEGYSVSREKKESFPLTVTSAQKNPTAFYLCASSILGQANTEAFFGQGTRLTVV.

The chain recombines TRBV6-5 with TRBJ1-1; D is unresolved. The CDR3 spans 14 residues. Per germline, CDR1 MNHEY and CDR2 SVGAGI. Trimming took 3 bases from V and 5 from J, leaving 13 bases between them. CDR3 loop: CASSYNEGSTEAFF. The CDR3 DNA follows: TGTGCCAGCAGTTATAACGAGGGTTCGACTGAAGCTTTCTTT.

This chain uses TRBV6-1 with TRBJ1-6; D is ambiguous. Germline CDR1 reads MNHNS; CDR2 reads SASEGT. V lost 7 bases to trimming and J lost 7 bases, with 8 bases between them. This CDR3 spans 12 amino acids. The CDR3 DNA reads TGTGCCAGCAAATACAGCAATTCACCCCTCCACTTT. Translating it yields CASKYSNSPLHF.

The rearrangement joins TRBV6-1 to TRBJ1-5, with a tentative D call TRBD1 (6 bases). Trimming pared 3 bases from V and 4 bases from J, leaving 13 bases between. CDR3 size: 15 residues. CDR1 is MNHNS and CDR2 is SASEGT in the germline V gene. The CDR3 here is CASSDQTGSNQPQHF. The CDR3 DNA is TGTGCCAGCAGTGATCAAACAGGGTCGAATCAGCCCCAGCATTTT.

This clonotype has more than one count but fewer than ten. The J gene is TRBJ1-2, the V gene TRBV7-2; D unclear. Germline V gene data show CDR1 as SGHTA and CDR2 as FQGNSA. Trimming took off 1 base at V and 0 bases at J, with 9 bases between the two ends. This CDR3 spans 15 amino acids. Written as DNA, the CDR3 is TGTGCCAGCAGCTTAGAAGGGCTTTCTAACTATGGCTACACCTTC. Its protein product is CASSLEGLSNYGYTF.